This T cell receptor beta chain derives from a study of blood T cell repertoires in COVID-19. Source study methods: Nucleated cell number was recorded as an estimate derived from reference gene primer amplification. Using immunoSEQ multiplex PCR, the repertoire was profiled, and TCRdb retains in-frame clones only, with some absent. The V and J calls and clone size are taken from that table; D and trimming were inferred from the DNA. The sample has fewer than 500,000 clones; approximately 87% are singletons. Each participant's cohort was designated according to participant-reported clinical history. Symptom resolution, clearance, or two negative PCRs marked the recovered donors of Cohort 3. CDR3 length equals 13 residues. Germline loops: CDR1 GTSNPN, CDR2 SVGIG (reference sequence). V gave up 0 bases and J gave up 0 bases, with 5 bases separating them.

The source is a man aged 25-45 years who had recovered from COVID-19. The chain has TRBV30 and TRBJ1-1, with D possibly TRBD1 on 5 matching bases. Sequencing was carried out using PBMCs or T cells enriched from blood (not recorded which). CDR3 loop: CAWSVQVNTEAFF. DNA of the CDR3: TGTGCCTGGAGTGTACAGGTGAACACTGAAGCTTTCTTT.